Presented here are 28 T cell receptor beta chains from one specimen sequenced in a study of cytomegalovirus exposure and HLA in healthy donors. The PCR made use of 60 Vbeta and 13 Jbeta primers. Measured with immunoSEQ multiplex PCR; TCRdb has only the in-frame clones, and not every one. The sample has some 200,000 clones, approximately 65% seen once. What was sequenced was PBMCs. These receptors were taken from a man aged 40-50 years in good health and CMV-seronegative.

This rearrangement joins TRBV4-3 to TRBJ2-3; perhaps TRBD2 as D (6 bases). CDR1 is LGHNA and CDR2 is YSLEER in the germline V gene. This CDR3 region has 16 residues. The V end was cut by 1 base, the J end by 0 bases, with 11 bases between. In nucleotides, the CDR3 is TGCGCCAGCAGCCAAGGGCTAGCGCCCAGCACAGATACGCAGTATTTT. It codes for CASSQGLAPSTDTQYF.

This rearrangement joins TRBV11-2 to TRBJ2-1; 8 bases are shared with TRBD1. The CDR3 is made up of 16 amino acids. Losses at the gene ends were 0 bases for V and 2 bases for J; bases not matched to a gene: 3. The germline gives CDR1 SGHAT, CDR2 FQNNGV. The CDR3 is CASSLDAGGAYNEQFF. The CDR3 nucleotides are TGTGCCAGCAGCTTAGATGCAGGGGGCGCCTACAATGAGCAGTTCTTC. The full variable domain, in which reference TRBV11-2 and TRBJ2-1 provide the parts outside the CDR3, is EAGVAQSPRYKIIEKRQSVAFWCNPISGHATLYWYQQILGQGPKLLIQFQNNGVVDDSQLPKDRFSAERLKGVDSTLKIQPAKLEDSAVYLCASSLDAGGAYNEQFFGPGTRLTVL.

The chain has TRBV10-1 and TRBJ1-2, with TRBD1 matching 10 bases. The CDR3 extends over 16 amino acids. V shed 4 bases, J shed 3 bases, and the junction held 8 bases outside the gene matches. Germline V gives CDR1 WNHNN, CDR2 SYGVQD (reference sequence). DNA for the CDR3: TGCGCCAGCAGTGGTAATGACAGGGGGCCTGACTATGGCTACACCTTC. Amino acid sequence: CASSGNDRGPDYGYTF.

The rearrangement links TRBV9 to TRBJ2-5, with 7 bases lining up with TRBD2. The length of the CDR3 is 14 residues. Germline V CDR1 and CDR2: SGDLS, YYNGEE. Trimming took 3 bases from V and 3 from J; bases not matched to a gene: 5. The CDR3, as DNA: TGTGCCAGCAGCGCCGGGACTAATGAAGAGACCCAGTACTTC. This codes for CASSAGTNEETQYF.

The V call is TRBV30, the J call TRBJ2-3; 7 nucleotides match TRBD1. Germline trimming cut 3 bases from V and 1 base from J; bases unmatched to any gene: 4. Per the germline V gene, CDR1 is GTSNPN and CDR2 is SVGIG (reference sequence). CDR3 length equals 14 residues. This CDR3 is CAWRFTGGTDTQYF. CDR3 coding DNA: TGTGCCTGGAGGTTTACAGGGGGCACAGATACGCAGTATTTT.

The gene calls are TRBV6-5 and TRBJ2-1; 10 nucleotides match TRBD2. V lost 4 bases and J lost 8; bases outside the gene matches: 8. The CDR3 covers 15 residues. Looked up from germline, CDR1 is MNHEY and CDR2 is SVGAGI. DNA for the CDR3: TGTGCCAGCAGTTCAGGACTAGCGGTAATAGATGAGCAGTTCTTC. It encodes CASSSGLAVIDEQFF.

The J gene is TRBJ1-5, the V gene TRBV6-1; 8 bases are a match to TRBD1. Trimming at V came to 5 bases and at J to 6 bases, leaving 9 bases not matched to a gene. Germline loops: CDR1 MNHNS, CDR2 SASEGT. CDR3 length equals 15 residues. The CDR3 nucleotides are TGTGCCAGCAGTAAAGACAGGGGAGACGGTCAGCCCCAGCATTTT. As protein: CASSKDRGDGQPQHF.

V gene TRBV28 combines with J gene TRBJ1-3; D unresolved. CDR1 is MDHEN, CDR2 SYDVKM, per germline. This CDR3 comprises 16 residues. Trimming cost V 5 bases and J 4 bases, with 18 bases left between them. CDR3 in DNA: TGTGCCAGCAGTGGTACTGTGGGCTGGTTCGGAAACACCATATATTTT. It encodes CASSGTVGWFGNTIYF.

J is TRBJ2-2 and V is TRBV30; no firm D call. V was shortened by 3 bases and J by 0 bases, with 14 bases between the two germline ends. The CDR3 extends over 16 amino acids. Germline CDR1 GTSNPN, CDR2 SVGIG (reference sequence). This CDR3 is CAWRSYLTPNTGELFF. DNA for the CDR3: TGTGCCTGGAGGAGCTACCTCACCCCGAACACCGGGGAGCTGTTTTTT. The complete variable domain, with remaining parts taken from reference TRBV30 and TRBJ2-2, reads SQTIHQWPATLVQPVGSPLSLECTVEGTSNPNLYWYRQAAGRGLQLLFYSVGIGQISSEVPQNLSASRPQDRQFILSSKKLLLSDSGFYLCAWRSYLTPNTGELFFGEGSRLTVL.

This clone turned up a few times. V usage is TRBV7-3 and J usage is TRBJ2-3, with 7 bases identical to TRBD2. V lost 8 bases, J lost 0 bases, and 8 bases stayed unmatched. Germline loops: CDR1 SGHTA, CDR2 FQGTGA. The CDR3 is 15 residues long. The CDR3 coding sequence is TGTGCCAGCGGGTTTTTAGCGGGCAGCACAGATACGCAGTATTTT. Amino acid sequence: CASGFLAGSTDTQYF.

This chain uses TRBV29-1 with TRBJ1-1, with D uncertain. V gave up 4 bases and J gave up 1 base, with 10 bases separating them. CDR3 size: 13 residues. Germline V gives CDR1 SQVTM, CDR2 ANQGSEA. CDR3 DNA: TGCAGCGTTGGGGTCAGCGGGAACACTGAAGCTTTCTTT. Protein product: CSVGVSGNTEAFF.

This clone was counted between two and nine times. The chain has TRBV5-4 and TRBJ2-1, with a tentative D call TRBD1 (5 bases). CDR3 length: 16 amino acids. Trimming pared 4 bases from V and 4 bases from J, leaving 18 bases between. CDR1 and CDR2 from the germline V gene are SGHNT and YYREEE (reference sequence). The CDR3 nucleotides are TGTGCCAGCAGCACCCCCCAGGGTGGGGATTACAATGAGCAGTTCTTC. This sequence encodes CASSTPQGGDYNEQFF.

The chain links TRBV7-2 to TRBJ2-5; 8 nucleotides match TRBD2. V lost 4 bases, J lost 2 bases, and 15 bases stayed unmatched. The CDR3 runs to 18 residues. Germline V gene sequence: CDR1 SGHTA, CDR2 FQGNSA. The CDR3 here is CASSSPTTSGGKQETQYF. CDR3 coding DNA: TGTGCCAGCAGCTCACCTACAACTAGCGGAGGAAAACAAGAGACCCAGTACTTC.

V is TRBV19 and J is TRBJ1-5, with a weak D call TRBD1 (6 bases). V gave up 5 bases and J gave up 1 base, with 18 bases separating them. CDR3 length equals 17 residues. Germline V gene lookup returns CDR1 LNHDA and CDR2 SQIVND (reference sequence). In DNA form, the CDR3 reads TGTGCCAGTAGTTCCCGCGGGGGCGGGATAAGCAATCAGCCCCAGCATTTT. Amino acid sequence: CASSSRGGGISNQPQHF.

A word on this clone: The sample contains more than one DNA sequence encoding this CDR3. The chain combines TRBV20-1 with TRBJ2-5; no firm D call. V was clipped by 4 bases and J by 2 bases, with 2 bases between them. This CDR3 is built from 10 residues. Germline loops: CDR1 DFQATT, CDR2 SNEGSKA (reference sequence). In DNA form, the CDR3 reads TGCAGTGCTACTCAAGAGACCCAGTACTTC. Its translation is CSATQETQYF.

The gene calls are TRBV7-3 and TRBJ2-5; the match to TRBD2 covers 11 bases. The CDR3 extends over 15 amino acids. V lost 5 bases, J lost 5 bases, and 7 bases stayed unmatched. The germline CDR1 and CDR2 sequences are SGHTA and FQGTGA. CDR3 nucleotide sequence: TGTGCCAGCAGCACCGGACTAGCGGGCGGGGAGACCCAGTACTTC. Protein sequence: CASSTGLAGGETQYF.

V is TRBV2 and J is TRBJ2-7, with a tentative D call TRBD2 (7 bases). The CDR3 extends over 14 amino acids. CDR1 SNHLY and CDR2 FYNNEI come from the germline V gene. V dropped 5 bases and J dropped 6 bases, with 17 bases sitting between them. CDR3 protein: CASSPWSGEGEQYF. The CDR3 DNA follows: TGTGCCAGCAGTCCCTGGTCAGGGGAGGGCGAGCAGTACTTC.

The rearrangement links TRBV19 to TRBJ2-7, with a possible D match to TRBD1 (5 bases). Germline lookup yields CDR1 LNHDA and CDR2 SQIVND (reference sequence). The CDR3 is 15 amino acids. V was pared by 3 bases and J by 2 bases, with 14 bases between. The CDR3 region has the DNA TGTGCCAGTAGTATTTCCCGGGCAGGGACCTACGAGCAGTACTTC. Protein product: CASSISRAGTYEQYF.

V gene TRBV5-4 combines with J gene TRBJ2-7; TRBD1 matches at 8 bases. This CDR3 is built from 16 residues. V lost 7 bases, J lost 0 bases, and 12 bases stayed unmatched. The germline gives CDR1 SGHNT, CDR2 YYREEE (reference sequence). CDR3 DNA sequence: TGTGCCAGCGGAAAAGGAACAGGGGGGATCTCCTACGAGCAGTACTTC. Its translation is CASGKGTGGISYEQYF. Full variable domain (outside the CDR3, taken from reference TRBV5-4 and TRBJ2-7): ETGVTQSPTHLIKTRGQQVTLRCSSQSGHNTVSWYQQALGQGPQFIFQYYREEENGRGNFPPRFSGLQFPNYSSELNVNALELDDSALYLCASGKGTGGISYEQYFGPGTRLTVT.

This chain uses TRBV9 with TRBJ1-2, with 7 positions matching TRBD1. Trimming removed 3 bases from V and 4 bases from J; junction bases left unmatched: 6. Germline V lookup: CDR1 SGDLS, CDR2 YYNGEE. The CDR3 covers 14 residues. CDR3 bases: TGTGCCAGCAGCGCAACACAGGGGACCTATGGCTACACCTTC. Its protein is CASSATQGTYGYTF.

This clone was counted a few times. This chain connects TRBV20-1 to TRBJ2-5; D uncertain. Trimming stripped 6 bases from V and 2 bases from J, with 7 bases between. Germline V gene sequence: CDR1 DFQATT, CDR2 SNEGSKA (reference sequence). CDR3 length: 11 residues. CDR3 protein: CSALSQETQYF. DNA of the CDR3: TGCAGTGCCCTATCACAAGAGACCCAGTACTTC.

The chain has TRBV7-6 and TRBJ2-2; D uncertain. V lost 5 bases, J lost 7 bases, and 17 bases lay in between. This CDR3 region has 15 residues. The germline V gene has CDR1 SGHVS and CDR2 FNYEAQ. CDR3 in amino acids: CASSPVAGAVGELFF. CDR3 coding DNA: TGTGCCAGCAGCCCCGTAGCCGGAGCCGTCGGGGAGCTGTTTTTT.

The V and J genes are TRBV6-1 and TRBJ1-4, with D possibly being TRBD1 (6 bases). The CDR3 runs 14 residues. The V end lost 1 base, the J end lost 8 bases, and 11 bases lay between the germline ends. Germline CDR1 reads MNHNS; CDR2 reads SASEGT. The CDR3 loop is CASSEVSRGEKLFF. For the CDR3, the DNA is TGTGCCAGCAGTGAAGTGTCCAGGGGCGAAAAACTGTTTTTT.

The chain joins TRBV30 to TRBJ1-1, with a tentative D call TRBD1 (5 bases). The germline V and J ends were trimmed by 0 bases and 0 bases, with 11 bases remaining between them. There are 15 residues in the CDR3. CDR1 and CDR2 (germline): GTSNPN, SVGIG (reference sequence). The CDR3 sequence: CAWSVYPGMNTEAFF. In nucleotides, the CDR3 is TGTGCCTGGAGTGTATATCCAGGGATGAACACTGAAGCTTTCTTT.

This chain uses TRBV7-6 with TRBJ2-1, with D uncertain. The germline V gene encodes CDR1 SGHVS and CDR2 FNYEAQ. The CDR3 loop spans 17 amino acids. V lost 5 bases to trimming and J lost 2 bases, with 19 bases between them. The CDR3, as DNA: TGTGCCAGCAGCCTAAAAGTCTCCCCCCGAGCCTACAATGAGCAGTTCTTC. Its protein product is CASSLKVSPRAYNEQFF.

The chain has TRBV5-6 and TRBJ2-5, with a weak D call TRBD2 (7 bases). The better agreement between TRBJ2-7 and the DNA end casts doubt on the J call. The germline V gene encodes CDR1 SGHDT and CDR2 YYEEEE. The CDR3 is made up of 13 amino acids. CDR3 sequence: CASSLGGPSEQYF. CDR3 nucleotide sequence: TGTGCCAGCTCCCTGGGGGGGCCGAGCGAGCAGTACTTC.

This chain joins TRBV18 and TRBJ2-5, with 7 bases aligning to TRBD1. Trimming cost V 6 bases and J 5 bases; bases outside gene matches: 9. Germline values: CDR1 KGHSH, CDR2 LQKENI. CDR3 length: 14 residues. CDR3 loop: CASSPRTGEETQYF. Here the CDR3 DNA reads TGTGCCAGCTCGCCAAGGACAGGCGAGGAGACCCAGTACTTC.

The CDR3 bases are TGTGCCAGTAGACAGCTCTATCAGCCCCAGCATTTT. Its protein product is CASRQLYQPQHF. This rearrangement joins TRBV19 to TRBJ1-5; D is uncertain. Germline loops: CDR1 LNHDA, CDR2 SQIVND (reference sequence). The CDR3 spans 12 residues. V was pared by 6 bases and J by 5 bases, with 8 bases between.